The sequence of this TCR beta chain was determined in a study of cytomegalovirus exposure and HLA in healthy donors. Across the study: The 120 validation repertoires and the 666 first-cohort repertoires shared a platform, a later analysis reported. Study observations and caveats: Subsequent analysis found a tendency for first-cohort TCR clusters to co-occur within the approximately 130 validation repertoires. For cytomegalovirus status, the classifier reportedly gave diagnoses with high specificity and sensitivity. Cytomegalovirus association was listed for 150 to 200 TCR beta chains.

This CDR3 spans 13 amino acids. With 1 base removed from V and 4 bases from J, the gap between germline ends came to 7 bases. CDR1 and CDR2 from the germline V gene are SGHAT and FQNNGV. About this clone: What it recognizes is unknown.

Using immunoSEQ multiplex PCR, the repertoire was profiled, and TCRdb retains in-frame clones only, with some absent. Of roughly 350,000 clones listed, 86% are singletons. The chain has TRBV11-2 and TRBJ1-1, with D unresolved. Sequenced material: PBMCs. This TCR derives from a woman younger than 35 in good health and CMV-seronegative. The CDR3 region is CASSLVEGTEAFF. CDR3 DNA sequence: TGTGCCAGCAGCTTAGTGGAGGGCACTGAAGCTTTCTTT.